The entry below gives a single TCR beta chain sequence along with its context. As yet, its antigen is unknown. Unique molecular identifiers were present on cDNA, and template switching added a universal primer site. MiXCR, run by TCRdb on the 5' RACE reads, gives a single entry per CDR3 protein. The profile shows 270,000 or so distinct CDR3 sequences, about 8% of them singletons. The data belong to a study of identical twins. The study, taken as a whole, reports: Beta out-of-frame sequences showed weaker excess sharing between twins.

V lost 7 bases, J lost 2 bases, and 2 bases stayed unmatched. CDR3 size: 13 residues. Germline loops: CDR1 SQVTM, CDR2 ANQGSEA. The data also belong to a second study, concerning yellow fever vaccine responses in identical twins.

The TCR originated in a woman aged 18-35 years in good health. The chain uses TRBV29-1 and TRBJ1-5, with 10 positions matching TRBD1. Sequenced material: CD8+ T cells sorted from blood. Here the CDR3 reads CSAGTGGNQPQHF. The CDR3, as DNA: TGCAGCGCCGGGACAGGGGGCAATCAGCCCCAGCATTTT.